Below, one T cell receptor beta chain is given with its context. Its antigen is still unknown. The entry originates in a study of cytomegalovirus exposure and HLA in healthy donors. Overall study findings and caveats: The classifier reportedly diagnosed cytomegalovirus status with high specificity and sensitivity.

The ends lost 6 bases at V and 2 bases at J; junction bases unmatched: 5. Germline V gene lookup returns CDR1 KGHSH and CDR2 LQKENI. CDR3 size: 14 residues. The method was immunoSEQ multiplex PCR; TCRdb's version includes in-frame clones alone and lacks a portion of them. The sample shows 80,000 to 95,000 clones, approximately 96% of them seen only once. Source material: PBMCs. This sequence was found in a young woman in good health and CMV-seronegative. The rearrangement joins TRBV18 to TRBJ2-7, with 9 bases identical to TRBD1. The CDR3 sequence is CASSSGTGTYEQYF. The CDR3 coding sequence is TGTGCCAGCTCTTCCGGGACAGGGACCTACGAGCAGTACTTC. Full variable domain (missing parts from reference TRBV18 and TRBJ2-7): NAGVMQNPRHLVRRRGQEARLRCSPMKGHSHVYWYRQLPEEGLKFMVYLQKENIIDESGMPKERFSAEFPKEGPSILRIQQVVRGDSAAYFCASSSGTGTYEQYFGPGTRLTVT.